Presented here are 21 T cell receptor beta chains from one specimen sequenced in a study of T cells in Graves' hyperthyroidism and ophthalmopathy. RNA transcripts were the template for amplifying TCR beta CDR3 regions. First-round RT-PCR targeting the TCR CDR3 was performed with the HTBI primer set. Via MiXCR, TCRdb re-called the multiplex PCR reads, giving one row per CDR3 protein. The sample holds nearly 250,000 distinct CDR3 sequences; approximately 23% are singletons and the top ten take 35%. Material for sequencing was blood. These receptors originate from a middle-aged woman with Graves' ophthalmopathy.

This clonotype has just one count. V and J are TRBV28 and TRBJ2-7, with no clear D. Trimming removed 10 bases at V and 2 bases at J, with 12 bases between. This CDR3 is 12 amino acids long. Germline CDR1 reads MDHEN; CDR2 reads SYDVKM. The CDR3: CATADPTYEQYF. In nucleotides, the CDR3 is TGTGCCACCGCCGATCCGACCTACGAGCAGTACTTC.

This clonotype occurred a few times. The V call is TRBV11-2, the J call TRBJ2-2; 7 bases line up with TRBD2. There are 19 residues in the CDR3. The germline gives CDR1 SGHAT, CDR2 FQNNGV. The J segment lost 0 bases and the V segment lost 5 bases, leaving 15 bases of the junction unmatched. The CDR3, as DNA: TGTGCCAGCAGCCGCCGGATTTGGCGGGGGAGGACGAACACCGGGGAGCTGTTTTTT. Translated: CASSRRIWRGRTNTGELFF.

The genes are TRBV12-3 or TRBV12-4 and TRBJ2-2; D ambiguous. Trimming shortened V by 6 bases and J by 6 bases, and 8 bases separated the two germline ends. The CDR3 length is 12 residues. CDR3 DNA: TGTGCCAGCAGGATTGGGCCCGGGGAGCTGTTTTTT. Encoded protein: CASRIGPGELFF.

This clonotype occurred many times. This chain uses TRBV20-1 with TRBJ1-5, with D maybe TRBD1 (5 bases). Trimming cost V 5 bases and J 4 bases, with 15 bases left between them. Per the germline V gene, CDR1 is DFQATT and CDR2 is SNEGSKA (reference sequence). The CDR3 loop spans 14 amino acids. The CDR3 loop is CSAHGAGLNQPQHF. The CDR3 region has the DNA TGCAGTGCTCATGGGGCAGGCCTTAATCAGCCCCAGCATTTT.

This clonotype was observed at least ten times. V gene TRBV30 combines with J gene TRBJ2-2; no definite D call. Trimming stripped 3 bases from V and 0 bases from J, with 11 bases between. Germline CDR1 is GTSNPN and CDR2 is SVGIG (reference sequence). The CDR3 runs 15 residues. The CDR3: CAWRKDNTNTGELFF. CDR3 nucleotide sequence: TGTGCCTGGAGAAAGGATAATACGAACACCGGGGAGCTGTTTTTT.

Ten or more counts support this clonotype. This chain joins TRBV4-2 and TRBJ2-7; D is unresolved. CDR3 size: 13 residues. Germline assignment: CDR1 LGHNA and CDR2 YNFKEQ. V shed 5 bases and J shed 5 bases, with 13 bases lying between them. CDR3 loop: CASSDGVTNEQYF. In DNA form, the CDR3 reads TGTGCCAGCAGCGATGGGGTAACTAACGAGCAGTACTTC.

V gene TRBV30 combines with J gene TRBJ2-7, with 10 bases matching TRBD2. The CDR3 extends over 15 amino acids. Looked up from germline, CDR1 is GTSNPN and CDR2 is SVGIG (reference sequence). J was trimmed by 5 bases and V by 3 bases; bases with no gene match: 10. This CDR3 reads CAWRGQLAGLDEQYF. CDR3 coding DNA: TGTGCCTGGAGGGGGCAACTAGCGGGATTGGACGAGCAGTACTTC.

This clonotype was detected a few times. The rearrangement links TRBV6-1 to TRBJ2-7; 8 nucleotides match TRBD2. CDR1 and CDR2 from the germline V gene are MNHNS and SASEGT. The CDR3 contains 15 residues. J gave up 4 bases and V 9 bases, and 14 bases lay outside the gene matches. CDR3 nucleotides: TGTGCCAGTAGCAGGACTAGCAGAAGAGGATACGAGCAGTACTTC. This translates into CASSRTSRRGYEQYF.

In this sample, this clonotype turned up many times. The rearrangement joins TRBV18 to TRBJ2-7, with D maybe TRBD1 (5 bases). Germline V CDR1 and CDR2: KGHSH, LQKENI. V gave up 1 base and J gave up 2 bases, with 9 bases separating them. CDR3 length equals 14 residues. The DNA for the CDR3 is TGTGCCAGCTCACCACAGGGGTTAACCTACGAGCAGTACTTC. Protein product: CASSPQGLTYEQYF.

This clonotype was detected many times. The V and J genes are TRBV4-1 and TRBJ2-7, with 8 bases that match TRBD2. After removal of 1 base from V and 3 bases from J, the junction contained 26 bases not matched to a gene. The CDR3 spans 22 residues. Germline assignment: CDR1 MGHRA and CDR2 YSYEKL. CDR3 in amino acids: CASSQVTLPFLAGTTRRYEQYF. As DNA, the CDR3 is TGCGCCAGCAGCCAAGTGACCCTCCCTTTTCTAGCGGGTACGACCCGTCGCTACGAGCAGTACTTC.

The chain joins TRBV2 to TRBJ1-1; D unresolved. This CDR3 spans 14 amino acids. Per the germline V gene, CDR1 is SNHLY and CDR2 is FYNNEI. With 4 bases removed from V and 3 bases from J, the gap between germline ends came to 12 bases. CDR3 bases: TGTGCCAGCAGTGTGGTTGAGGAGTACACTGAAGCTTTCTTT. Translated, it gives CASSVVEEYTEAFF.

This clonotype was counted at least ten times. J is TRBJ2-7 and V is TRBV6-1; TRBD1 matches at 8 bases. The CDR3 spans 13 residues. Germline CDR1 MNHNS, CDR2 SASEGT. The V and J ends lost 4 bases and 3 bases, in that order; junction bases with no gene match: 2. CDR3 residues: CASSGRGRYEQYF. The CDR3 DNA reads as TGTGCCAGCAGTGGCAGGGGGCGCTACGAGCAGTACTTC.

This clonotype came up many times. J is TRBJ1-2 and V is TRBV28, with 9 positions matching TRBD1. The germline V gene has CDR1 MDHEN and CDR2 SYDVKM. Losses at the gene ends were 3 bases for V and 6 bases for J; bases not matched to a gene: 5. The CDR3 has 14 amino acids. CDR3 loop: CASSLGQGTNGYTF. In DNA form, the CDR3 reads TGTGCCAGCAGTTTGGGACAGGGAACGAATGGCTACACCTTC.

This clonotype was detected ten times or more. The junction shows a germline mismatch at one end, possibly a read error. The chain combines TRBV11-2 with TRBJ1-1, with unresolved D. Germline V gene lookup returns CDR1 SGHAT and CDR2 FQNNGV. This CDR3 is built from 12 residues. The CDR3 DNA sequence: TGTGCCAGCAGCTTAGGGCCAGGTGAGGCTCTCTTT. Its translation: CASSLGPGEALF.

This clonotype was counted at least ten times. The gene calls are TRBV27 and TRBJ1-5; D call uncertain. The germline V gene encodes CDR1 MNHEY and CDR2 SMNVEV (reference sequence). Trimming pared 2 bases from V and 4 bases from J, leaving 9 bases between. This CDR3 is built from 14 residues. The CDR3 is CASSLRGGNQPQHF. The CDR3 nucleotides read TGTGCCAGCAGTTTACGTGGTGGGAATCAGCCCCAGCATTTT.

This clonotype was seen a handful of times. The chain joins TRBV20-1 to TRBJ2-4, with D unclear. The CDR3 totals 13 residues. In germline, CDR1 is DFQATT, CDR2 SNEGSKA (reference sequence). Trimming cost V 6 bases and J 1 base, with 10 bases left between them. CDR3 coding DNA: TGCAGTGCCCTACACCGGGCCAAAAACATTCAGTACTTC. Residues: CSALHRAKNIQYF.

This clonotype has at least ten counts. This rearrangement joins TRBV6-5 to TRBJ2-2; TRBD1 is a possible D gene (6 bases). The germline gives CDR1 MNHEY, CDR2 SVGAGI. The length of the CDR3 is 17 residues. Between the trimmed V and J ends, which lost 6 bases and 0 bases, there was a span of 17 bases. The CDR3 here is CASRVRDKPTNTGELFF. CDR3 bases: TGTGCCAGCAGGGTACGGGACAAGCCCACGAACACCGGGGAGCTGTTTTTT.

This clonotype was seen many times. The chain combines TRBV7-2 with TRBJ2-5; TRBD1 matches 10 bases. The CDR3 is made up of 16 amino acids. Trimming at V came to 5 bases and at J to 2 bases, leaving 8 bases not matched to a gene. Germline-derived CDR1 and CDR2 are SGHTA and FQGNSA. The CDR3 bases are TGTGCCAGCAGCCCCGGGCGGGGACAGGGGCAAGAGACCCAGTACTTC. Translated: CASSPGRGQGQETQYF.

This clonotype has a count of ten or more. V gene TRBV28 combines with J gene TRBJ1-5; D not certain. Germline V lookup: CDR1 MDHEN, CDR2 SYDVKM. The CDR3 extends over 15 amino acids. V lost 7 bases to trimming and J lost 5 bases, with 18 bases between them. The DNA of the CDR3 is TGTGCCAGCACCAACGGGTGGGGTAAACATCAGCCCCAGCATTTT. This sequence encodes CASTNGWGKHQPQHF. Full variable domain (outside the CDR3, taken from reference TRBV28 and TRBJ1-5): DVKVTQSSRYLVKRTGEKVFLECVQDMDHENMFWYRQDPGLGLRLIYFSYDVKMKEKGDIPEGYSVSREKKERFSLILESASTNQTSMYLCASTNGWGKHQPQHFGDGTRLSIL.

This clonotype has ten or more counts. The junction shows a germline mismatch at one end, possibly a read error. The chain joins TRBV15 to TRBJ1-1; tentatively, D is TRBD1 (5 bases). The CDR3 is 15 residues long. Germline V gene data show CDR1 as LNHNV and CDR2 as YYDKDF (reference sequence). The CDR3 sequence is CATGRERDRNTEAFF. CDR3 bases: TGTGCCACCGGCAGAGAACGGGACCGCAACACTGAAGCTTTCTTT.

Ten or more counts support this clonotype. The CDR3 DNA sequence: TGTGCCAGCTCACCGAGACAGGGCGAGGGCGAGCAGTACTTC. Translation gives CASSPRQGEGEQYF. The V gene is TRBV18, the J gene TRBJ2-7, with 7 bases fitting TRBD1. J gave up 6 bases and V 3 bases, and 8 bases lay outside the gene matches. The CDR3 is 14 amino acids. Germline loops: CDR1 KGHSH, CDR2 LQKENI.